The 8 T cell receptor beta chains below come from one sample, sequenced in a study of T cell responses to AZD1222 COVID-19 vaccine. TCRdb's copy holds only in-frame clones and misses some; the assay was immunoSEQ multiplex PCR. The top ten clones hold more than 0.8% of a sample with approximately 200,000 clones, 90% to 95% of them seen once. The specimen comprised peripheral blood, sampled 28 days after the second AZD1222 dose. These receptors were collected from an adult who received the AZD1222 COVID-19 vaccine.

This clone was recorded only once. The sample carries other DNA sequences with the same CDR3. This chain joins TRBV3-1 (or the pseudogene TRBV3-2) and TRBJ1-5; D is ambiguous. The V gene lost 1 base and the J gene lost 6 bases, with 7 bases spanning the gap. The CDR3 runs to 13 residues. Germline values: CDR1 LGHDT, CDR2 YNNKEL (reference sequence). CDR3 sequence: CASSQALGQPQHF. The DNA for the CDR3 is TGTGCCAGCAGCCAAGCCCTCGGTCAGCCCCAGCATTTT.

The CDR3 loop is CASSTQGPGNTIYF. CDR3 sequence (DNA): TGTGCCAGCAGTACCCAGGGGCCCGGAAACACCATATATTTT. The rearrangement joins TRBV6-5 to TRBJ1-3, with D possibly matching TRBD1 (6 bases). The length of the CDR3 is 14 residues. Germline CDR1 MNHEY, CDR2 SVGAGI. Trimming cost V 5 bases and J 4 bases, with 12 bases left between them.

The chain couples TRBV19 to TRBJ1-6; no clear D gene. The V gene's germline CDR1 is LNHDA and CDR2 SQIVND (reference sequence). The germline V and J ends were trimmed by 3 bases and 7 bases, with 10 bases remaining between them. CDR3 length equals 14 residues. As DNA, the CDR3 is TGTGCCAGTAGTATGGGTGGGCAGAATTCACCCCTCCACTTT. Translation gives CASSMGGQNSPLHF.

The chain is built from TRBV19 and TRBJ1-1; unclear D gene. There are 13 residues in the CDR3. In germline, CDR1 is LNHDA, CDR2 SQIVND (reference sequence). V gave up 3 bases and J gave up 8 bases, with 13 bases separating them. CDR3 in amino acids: CASSMEGFVEAFF. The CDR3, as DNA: TGTGCCAGTAGTATGGAAGGGTTTGTGGAAGCTTTCTTT.

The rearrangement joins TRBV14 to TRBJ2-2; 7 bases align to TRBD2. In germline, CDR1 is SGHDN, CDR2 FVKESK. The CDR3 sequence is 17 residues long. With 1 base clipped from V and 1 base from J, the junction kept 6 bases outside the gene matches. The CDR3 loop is CASSQGGLAVNTGELFF. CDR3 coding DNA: TGTGCCAGCAGCCAAGGTGGCCTAGCGGTGAACACCGGGGAGCTGTTTTTT.

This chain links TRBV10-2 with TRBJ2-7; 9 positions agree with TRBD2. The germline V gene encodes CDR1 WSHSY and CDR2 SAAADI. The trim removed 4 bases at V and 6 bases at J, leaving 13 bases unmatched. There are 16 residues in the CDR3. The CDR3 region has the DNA TGCGCCAGCAGTGGACCCCCGGCGGGGGGGGCCGTCGAGCAGTACTTC. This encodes CASSGPPAGGAVEQYF.

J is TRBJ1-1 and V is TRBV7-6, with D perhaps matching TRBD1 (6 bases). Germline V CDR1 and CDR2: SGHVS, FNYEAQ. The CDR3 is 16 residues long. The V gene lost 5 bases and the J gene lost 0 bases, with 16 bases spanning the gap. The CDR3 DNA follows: TGTGCCAGCAGCCAGGCACAGGGCGCGGTGAACACTGAAGCTTTCTTT. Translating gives CASSQAQGAVNTEAFF.

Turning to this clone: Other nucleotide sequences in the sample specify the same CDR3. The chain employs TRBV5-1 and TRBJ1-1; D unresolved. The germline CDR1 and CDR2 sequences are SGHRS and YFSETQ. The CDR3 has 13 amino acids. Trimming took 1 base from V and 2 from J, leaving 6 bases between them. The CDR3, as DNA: TGCGCCAGCAGCTTGAACAGAAACACTGAAGCTTTCTTT. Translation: CASSLNRNTEAFF. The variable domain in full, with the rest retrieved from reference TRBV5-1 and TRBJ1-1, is KAGVTQTPRYLIKTRGQQVTLSCSPISGHRSVSWYQQTPGQGLQFLFEYFSETQRNKGNFPGRFSGRQFSNSRSEMNVSTLELGDSALYLCASSLNRNTEAFFGQGTRLTVV.